These 20 T cell receptor beta chains were all obtained from the same sample, sequenced in a study of metastatic and nonmetastatic thyroid tumors. TCRdb reprocessed the PCR reads using MiXCR. The sample includes 85,000 to 95,000 clones, 15% of them seen just once. Among the patients, none had received any treatment before thyroid surgery. Sequencing was carried out using blood. These receptors came from a female donor with papillary thyroid cancer or a benign thyroid nodule (not recorded which). Some clones in this sample may be carry-over from other donors' samples.

This clone was observed at least ten times. This specimen includes other DNA sequences encoding the same CDR3. The V and J genes are TRBV14 and TRBJ2-1, with 11 nucleotides matching TRBD2. The J segment lost 4 bases and the V segment lost 4 bases, leaving 6 bases of the junction unmatched. Germline values: CDR1 SGHDN, CDR2 FVKESK. The CDR3 totals 16 residues. The CDR3 coding sequence is TGTGCCAGCAGCCCGTTACTAGCGGGGGTGTACAATGAGCAGTTCTTC. Encoded protein: CASSPLLAGVYNEQFF.

This clone was counted at least ten times. This sequence joins TRBV19 and TRBJ2-7; D possibly corresponds to TRBD1 (6 bases). CDR3 length: 16 residues. The germline V and J ends were trimmed by 3 bases and 2 bases, with 17 bases remaining between them. Germline CDR1 LNHDA, CDR2 SQIVND (reference sequence). The CDR3 spells CASSIVHTGFPYEQYF. The CDR3 DNA reads TGTGCCAGTAGTATCGTCCATACAGGGTTCCCCTACGAGCAGTACTTC.

The table lists this clone with many counts. J is TRBJ1-2 and V is TRBV3-1; D is possibly TRBD1 (6 bases). Trimming pared 2 bases from V and 0 bases from J, leaving 10 bases between. The CDR3 is made up of 15 amino acids. Germline V gene lookup returns CDR1 LGHDT and CDR2 YNNKEL (reference sequence). The CDR3 sequence: CASSQQGLANYGYTF. In nucleotides, the CDR3 is TGTGCCAGCAGCCAACAGGGGTTAGCTAACTATGGCTACACCTTC.

This clone has at least ten counts. The chain links TRBV28 to TRBJ2-1; possible D gene TRBD2, 5 bases. CDR1 and CDR2 from the germline V gene are MDHEN and SYDVKM. The CDR3 sequence is 15 residues long. V was clipped by 5 bases and J by 1 base, with 12 bases between them. This CDR3 reads CASSPLEGSYNEQFF. CDR3 DNA: TGTGCCAGCAGTCCACTAGAGGGATCCTACAATGAGCAGTTCTTC.

The chain employs TRBV30 and TRBJ1-2; perhaps TRBD1 as D (6 bases). Trimming took off 0 bases at V and 0 bases at J, with 11 bases between the two ends. The CDR3 has 15 residues. Germline V CDR1 and CDR2: GTSNPN, SVGIG (reference sequence). CDR3 residues: CAWSVSGGSNYGYTF. CDR3 in DNA: TGTGCCTGGAGTGTCTCCGGGGGCTCTAACTATGGCTACACCTTC.

This chain joins TRBV10-2 and TRBJ2-7; D gene unclear. The CDR3 contains 15 residues. Deletions cut 2 bases from V and 0 bases from J, with 11 bases between. The germline CDR1 and CDR2 sequences are WSHSY and SAAADI. CDR3 coding DNA: TGCGCCAGCAGTGAGGCTGGAGTAGGCTCCTACGAGCAGTACTTC. This sequence encodes CASSEAGVGSYEQYF.

Comment on this clone: A much larger clone lies one base from this, so it may be a read error. The gene calls are TRBV9 and TRBJ2-3, with 11 bases fitting TRBD2. The J segment lost 4 bases and the V segment lost 4 bases, leaving 2 bases of the junction unmatched. Germline values: CDR1 SGDLS, CDR2 YYNGEE. This CDR3 comprises 14 residues. The CDR3, as DNA: TGTGCCAGCAGCTTAGCGGGGGGGGCAGATACGCAGTATTTT. It codes for CASSLAGGADTQYF.

This clone occurred many times. Other DNA sequences in this specimen translate into the identical CDR3. The chain links TRBV4-1 to TRBJ2-1, with 7 bases identical to TRBD2. The CDR3 runs to 15 residues. Germline values: CDR1 MGHRA, CDR2 YSYEKL. Germline trimming cut 0 bases from V and 1 base from J; bases unmatched to any gene: 0. CDR3 loop: CASSQEGGSYNEQFF. CDR3 bases: TGCGCCAGCAGCCAAGAGGGGGGGTCCTACAATGAGCAGTTCTTC.

As for this clone: It may be a read error: a sequence one base away is much more abundant. The V call is TRBV20-1, the J call TRBJ1-2, with D possibly being TRBD1 (5 bases). The V gene's germline CDR1 is DFQATT and CDR2 SNEGSKA (reference sequence). V was trimmed by 4 bases and J by 8 bases, leaving 23 bases between them. The CDR3 covers 15 residues. CDR3 bases: TGCAGTGCTACAAAATGGGGACGGGGTCTTATCGGCTACACCTTC. Its translation: CSATKWGRGLIGYTF.

This clone was seen at least ten times. The identical CDR3 is also encoded by other nucleotide sequences in the sample. The rearrangement links TRBV7-9 to TRBJ2-3; tentative D call: TRBD2 (5 bases). The CDR3 has 14 residues. V shed 5 bases and J shed 2 bases, with 11 bases lying between them. Germline V lookup: CDR1 SEHNR, CDR2 FQNEAQ (reference sequence). As DNA, the CDR3 is TGTGCCAGCAGCACTGCGGAGGCCACAGATACGCAGTATTTT. As protein: CASSTAEATDTQYF. Based on the CDR3 plus reference TRBV7-9 and TRBJ2-3, the full variable domain is DTGVSQNPRHKITKRGQNVTFRCDPISEHNRLYWYRQTLGQGPEFLTYFQNEAQLEKSRLLSDRFSAERPKGSFSTLEIQRTEQGDSAMYLCASSTAEATDTQYFGPGTRLTVL.

In its sample, this clone was seen many times. The chain links TRBV27 to TRBJ2-2; weak D call: TRBD1 (6 bases). Germline CDR1 and CDR2: MNHEY and SMNVEV (reference sequence). Trimming cost V 5 bases and J 5 bases, with 15 bases left between them. This CDR3 spans 15 amino acids. The DNA of the CDR3 is TGTGCCAGCAGTGGAAGGGGGTGGCTAACCGGGGAGCTGTTTTTT. Residues: CASSGRGWLTGELFF.

The chain employs TRBV27 and TRBJ1-1; 7 nucleotides agree with TRBD1. The CDR3 loop spans 12 amino acids. Per the germline V gene, CDR1 is MNHEY and CDR2 is SMNVEV (reference sequence). J lost 4 bases, V lost 8 bases, and 4 bases had no gene match. The CDR3 sequence: CASGQARTEAFF. CDR3 coding DNA: TGTGCCAGCGGACAGGCGCGCACTGAAGCTTTCTTT.

This clone was detected ten times or more. V and J are TRBV5-5 and TRBJ1-2; no definite D call. The CDR3 is 13 amino acids. The V gene's germline CDR1 is SGHKS and CDR2 YYEKEE (reference sequence). The germline V and J ends were trimmed by 5 bases and 0 bases, with 8 bases remaining between them. The CDR3 here is CASRRVANYGYTF. The CDR3 bases are TGTGCCAGCAGACGTGTGGCTAACTATGGCTACACCTTC.

This clone was observed many times. The DNA of the CDR3 is TGTGCCAGCACCTTTTCGAGCGGGGGAGGAGGCACCGGGGAGCTGTTTTTT. Translation: CASTFSSGGGGTGELFF. This chain links TRBV7-2 with TRBJ2-2, with 8 bases identical to TRBD2. Germline CDR1 reads SGHTA; CDR2 reads FQGNSA. Trimming at V came to 7 bases and at J to 4 bases, leaving 14 bases not matched to a gene. The CDR3 consists of 17 residues.

This clone was seen repeatedly, ten times or more. Distinct nucleotide sequences in the sample also encode this CDR3. V usage is TRBV7-3 and J usage is TRBJ2-2, with D hard to call. The CDR3 runs 12 residues. Trimming shortened V by 6 bases and J by 6 bases, and 8 bases separated the two germline ends. Germline V gene data show CDR1 as SGHTA and CDR2 as FQGTGA. The CDR3 sequence: CASSREAGELFF. The CDR3, as DNA: TGTGCCAGCAGTCGAGAGGCCGGGGAGCTGTTTTTT.

The sample holds a few counts of this clone. The chain combines TRBV28 with TRBJ2-6, with no clear D. V was pared by 4 bases and J by 2 bases, with 12 bases between. This CDR3 has 16 residues. Germline V gene lookup returns CDR1 MDHEN and CDR2 SYDVKM. CDR3 sequence reads: CASSSRWVAGANVLTF. CDR3 nucleotide sequence: TGTGCCAGCAGTTCCCGGTGGGTGGCTGGGGCCAACGTCCTGACTTTC. The full variable domain, its missing parts supplied by reference TRBV28 and TRBJ2-6, is DVKVTQSSRYLVKRTGEKVFLECVQDMDHENMFWYRQDPGLGLRLIYFSYDVKMKEKGDIPEGYSVSREKKERFSLILESASTNQTSMYLCASSSRWVAGANVLTFGAGSRLTVL.

To note about this clone: A much larger clone lies a single base off, so this may be a read error. The sample contains more than one DNA sequence encoding this CDR3. This chain connects TRBV20-1 to TRBJ2-1; 7 bases are shared with TRBD2. The CDR3 sequence is 13 residues long. Unmatched junction bases numbered 8, after V lost 6 bases and J lost 6 bases. The V gene's germline CDR1 is DFQATT and CDR2 SNEGSKA (reference sequence). CDR3 sequence: CSALRLASNEQFF. In nucleotides, the CDR3 is TGCAGTGCCCTCAGACTAGCTAGCAATGAGCAGTTCTTC.

Ten or more counts support this clone. The chain recombines TRBV11-2 with TRBJ2-2; D may be TRBD2 (6 bases). The CDR3 sequence is 15 residues long. V shed 5 bases and J shed 5 bases, with 15 bases lying between them. CDR1 is SGHAT and CDR2 is FQNNGV in the germline V gene. DNA for the CDR3: TGTGCCAGCAGCCTGGAGGGAGCCAATACCGGGGAGCTGTTTTTT. Amino acids: CASSLEGANTGELFF.

The chain carries TRBV30 and TRBJ1-2; TRBD1 matches 7 bases. The CDR3 totals 15 residues. CDR1 and CDR2 (germline): GTSNPN, SVGIG (reference sequence). J gave up 4 bases and V 3 bases, and 11 bases lay outside the gene matches. The DNA of the CDR3 is TGTGCCTGGAGCCGGATTGACAGGGTTAGCTATGGCTACACCTTC. Translating it yields CAWSRIDRVSYGYTF.

The sample holds many counts of this clone. The J gene is TRBJ1-1, the V gene TRBV12-5; 11 bases fit TRBD1. Germline V gene lookup returns CDR1 LGHNT and CDR2 FRNRAP. The length of the CDR3 is 12 residues. The V segment lost 5 bases and the J segment 10 bases; nucleotides outside the gene matches: 3. The CDR3 DNA follows: TGTGCTAGTGGTATCGGACAGGGGGCAGCTTTCTTT. Its protein product is CASGIGQGAAFF.